These 31 T cell receptor beta chains share one sample of origin, sequenced in a study of shared clonotypes between healthy human individuals. Profiling relied on immunoSEQ multiplex PCR, and the TCRdb table lists in-frame clones only, not all of them. The profile covers 2 million to 2.5 million clones, with under 95% appearing a single time and roughly 0.34% taken by the ten largest. Input material: naive CD4+ T cells from PBMCs. Subset given: CD45RA+ positively selected. The source is a man between 18 and 35 years old in good health. Some clones in this sample may be carry-over from other donors' samples.

The chain carries TRBV5-1 and TRBJ1-1, with D unresolved. The ends were cut back, 3 bases at V and 0 bases at J, with 12 bases in the middle. There are 15 residues in the CDR3. CDR1 SGHRS and CDR2 YFSETQ come from the germline V gene. The DNA of the CDR3 is TGCGCCAGCAGCTACCTAGGTGGGGTGAACACTGAAGCTTTCTTT. Amino acids: CASSYLGGVNTEAFF.

This clone occurred once. V and J are TRBV19 and TRBJ2-1; possible D gene TRBD1, 5 bases. Germline CDR1 LNHDA, CDR2 SQIVND (reference sequence). The V gene lost 4 bases and the J gene lost 4 bases, with 17 bases spanning the gap. CDR3 length: 16 amino acids. The CDR3 protein is CASSTGWQGSYNEQFF. CDR3 nucleotides: TGTGCCAGTAGTACCGGGTGGCAGGGATCATACAATGAGCAGTTCTTC.

The rearrangement links TRBV9 to TRBJ2-1, with D perhaps TRBD1 (5 bases). Germline CDR1 SGDLS, CDR2 YYNGEE. The CDR3 is 14 residues long. Trimming took 4 bases from V and 2 from J, leaving 10 bases between them. CDR3: CASSQRGPYNEQFF. For the CDR3, the DNA is TGTGCCAGCAGCCAAAGGGGCCCCTACAATGAGCAGTTCTTC.

The chain combines TRBV6-1 with TRBJ1-5; a weak D match, TRBD1 (5 bases). The V gene lost 4 bases and the J gene lost 3 bases, with 16 bases spanning the gap. CDR1 MNHNS and CDR2 SASEGT come from the germline V gene. The length of the CDR3 is 16 residues. As DNA, the CDR3 is TGTGCCAGCAGTGGAGGTGGCAGGGAAGTCAATCAGCCCCAGCATTTT. Amino acids: CASSGGGREVNQPQHF.

The genes are TRBV6-5 and TRBJ2-7; TRBD2 matches 15 bases. Germline-derived CDR1 and CDR2 are MNHEY and SVGAGI. The CDR3 has 15 amino acids. V lost 2 bases, J lost 9 bases, and 5 bases stayed unmatched. The CDR3 sequence: CASSYKGLAGGGQYF. In DNA, the CDR3 is TGTGCCAGCAGTTACAAGGGACTAGCGGGAGGAGGGCAGTACTTC.

The chain couples TRBV30 to TRBJ2-5; 8 positions match TRBD1. Near its end, the DNA agrees better with TRBJ2-7, so the J call may be wrong. Per germline, CDR1 GTSNPN and CDR2 SVGIG (reference sequence). The CDR3 has 14 residues. For the CDR3, the DNA is TGTGCCTGGAGCGGCCGGGACAGGAACTACGAGCAGTACTTC. Protein sequence: CAWSGRDRNYEQYF.

The chain uses TRBV9 and TRBJ1-2, with D uncertain. This CDR3 contains 13 residues. The V gene's germline CDR1 is SGDLS and CDR2 YYNGEE. V lost 3 bases, J lost 4 bases, and 10 bases lay in between. CDR3 nucleotide sequence: TGTGCCAGCAGCGCCACCCGGGGCTATGGCTACACCTTC. It is translated as CASSATRGYGYTF.

V is TRBV7-2 and J is TRBJ2-1; 7 bases map to TRBD2. This CDR3 spans 18 amino acids. Unmatched junction bases numbered 14, after V lost 0 bases and J lost 6 bases. Germline lookup yields CDR1 SGHTA and CDR2 FQGNSA. The CDR3 DNA is TGTGCCAGCAGCTTAGCCGCCGCATGGCGGGAGAGGGGCAATGAGCAGTTCTTC. This translates into CASSLAAAWRERGNEQFF.

The chain uses TRBV18 and TRBJ1-2; a possible D gene is TRBD1 (5 bases). In germline, CDR1 is KGHSH, CDR2 LQKENI. V was pared by 1 base and J by 2 bases, with 11 bases between. CDR3 length equals 15 residues. CDR3 sequence reads: CASSPLSGLNYGYTF. DNA of the CDR3: TGTGCCAGCTCACCACTCTCGGGACTGAACTATGGCTACACCTTC.

The sample holds one count of this clone. This chain connects TRBV5-1 to TRBJ1-2; no reliable D call. Germline V gives CDR1 SGHRS, CDR2 YFSETQ. Trimming took off 3 bases at V and 0 bases at J, with 9 bases between the two ends. This CDR3 is built from 14 residues. CDR3 residues: CASSYGGSNYGYTF. The CDR3 coding sequence is TGCGCCAGCAGCTATGGAGGGTCTAACTATGGCTACACCTTC.

This chain links TRBV28 with TRBJ1-5, with 9 bases identical to TRBD1. CDR1 and CDR2 from the germline V gene are MDHEN and SYDVKM. The CDR3 is made up of 18 amino acids. Trimming took 2 bases from V and 2 from J; bases not matched to a gene: 10. This chain's CDR3 is CASSLRATGGAGNQPQHF. The CDR3 nucleotides are TGTGCCAGCAGTTTAAGGGCTACAGGGGGCGCAGGCAATCAGCCCCAGCATTTT.

This clone was observed once. This chain connects TRBV6-1 to TRBJ1-1, with D possibly being TRBD1 (6 bases). The CDR3 is made up of 15 amino acids. Trimming took off 8 bases at V and 0 bases at J, with 16 bases between the two ends. Germline values: CDR1 MNHNS, CDR2 SASEGT. The CDR3 region is CASGLGGRMNTEAFF. CDR3 in DNA: TGTGCCAGCGGGTTGGGGGGCCGGATGAACACTGAAGCTTTCTTT.

The CDR3 nucleotides read TGTGCCAGCAGCCTAATAACTACCGAGCAGTACTTC. Protein: CASSLITTEQYF. The chain has TRBV7-2 and TRBJ2-7; D is unclear. Trimming removed 5 bases from V and 6 bases from J, with 11 bases in between. The CDR3 is made up of 12 amino acids. Germline V gene data show CDR1 as SGHTA and CDR2 as FQGNSA.

Regarding this clone: Other DNA sequences within the sample encode an identical CDR3. The V gene is TRBV7-9, the J gene TRBJ2-3; D gene unclear. The V gene's germline CDR1 is SEHNR and CDR2 FQNEAQ (reference sequence). The ends were cut back, 2 bases at V and 6 bases at J, with 6 bases in the middle. The CDR3 consists of 12 residues. The DNA of the CDR3 is TGTGCCAGCAGCTTACGGCAGGATACGCAGTATTTT. The encoded protein is CASSLRQDTQYF.

Points on this clone: Other DNA sequences in the sample encode the same CDR3. This chain joins TRBV7-9 and TRBJ2-5; 8 bases agree with TRBD2. Germline-derived CDR1 and CDR2 are SEHNR and FQNEAQ (reference sequence). There are 16 residues in the CDR3. J gave up 3 bases and V 1 base, and 7 bases lay outside the gene matches. The CDR3 sequence is CASSLEWAGGKETQYF. In DNA form, the CDR3 reads TGTGCCAGCAGCTTAGAGTGGGCGGGAGGAAAAGAGACCCAGTACTTC.

The chain uses TRBV6-6 and TRBJ2-7, with 9 bases fitting TRBD2. Germline CDR1 and CDR2: MNHNY and SVGAGI (reference sequence). The CDR3 length is 13 residues. J gave up 5 bases and V 7 bases, and 6 bases lay outside the gene matches. The CDR3 nucleotides are TGTGCCAGCACGGGGACTAGCACGAACGAGCAGTACTTC. Protein sequence: CASTGTSTNEQYF.

V is TRBV28 and J is TRBJ1-2; tentatively, D is TRBD1 (6 bases). V was trimmed by 6 bases and J by 5 bases, leaving 16 bases between them. CDR3 length: 14 residues. Germline CDR1 and CDR2: MDHEN and SYDVKM. CDR3 region: CASSRGQQPYGYTF. CDR3 DNA sequence: TGTGCCAGCAGCCGGGGACAACAACCATATGGCTACACCTTC.

The chain carries TRBV4-1 and TRBJ2-3; D may be TRBD1 or TRBD2 (6 bases each). The CDR3 totals 18 residues. Trimming removed 1 base from V and 5 bases from J, with 22 bases in between. CDR1 and CDR2 (germline): MGHRA, YSYEKL. CDR3 sequence: CASSQASRGLGGLDTQYF. In DNA, the CDR3 is TGCGCCAGCAGCCAAGCCTCCAGGGGTCTGGGGGGTTTAGATACGCAGTATTTT.

This clone showed up just once. The V gene is TRBV7-8, the J gene TRBJ1-3; TRBD1 agrees at 8 bases. The CDR3 contains 14 residues. Germline V CDR1 and CDR2: SGHVS, FQNEAQ. V lost 5 bases, J lost 4 bases, and 4 bases stayed unmatched. The CDR3 coding sequence is TGTGCCAGCAGCCCGGACAGGGCCGGAAACACCATATATTTT. Amino acid sequence: CASSPDRAGNTIYF.

The rearrangement uses TRBV7-9 and TRBJ1-3, with 7 bases identical to TRBD1. Per the germline V gene, CDR1 is SEHNR and CDR2 is FQNEAQ (reference sequence). V dropped 5 bases and J dropped 0; count of bases not matched to a gene: 4. The CDR3 runs 15 residues. The CDR3: CASSPGQSSGNTIYF. CDR3 nucleotides: TGTGCCAGCAGCCCGGGACAGAGCTCTGGAAACACCATATATTTT. The full variable domain, rest sourced from reference TRBV7-9 and TRBJ1-3, is DTGVSQNPRHKITKRGQNVTFRCDPISEHNRLYWYRQTLGQGPEFLTYFQNEAQLEKSRLLSDRFSAERPKGSFSTLEIQRTEQGDSAMYLCASSPGQSSGNTIYFGEGSWLTVV.

The chain uses TRBV7-6 and TRBJ2-2; D gene unclear. Germline assignment: CDR1 SGHVS and CDR2 FNYEAQ. The V end was cut by 1 base, the J end by 5 bases, with 5 bases between. The CDR3 totals 13 residues. CDR3 sequence: CASSLDPTGELFF. DNA for the CDR3: TGTGCCAGCAGCTTAGATCCGACCGGGGAGCTGTTTTTT.

The genes are TRBV6-6 and TRBJ2-2, with D hard to call. The CDR3 covers 13 residues. Trimming removed 6 bases from V and 2 bases from J, with 7 bases in between. Germline CDR1 and CDR2: MNHNY and SVGAGI (reference sequence). In nucleotides, the CDR3 is TGTGCCAGCAGCAATTACAACACCGGGGAGCTGTTTTTT. Residues: CASSNYNTGELFF.

A remark on this clone: Other DNA variants within this sample encode the same CDR3. The CDR3 spells CSVERGQNTEAFF. Written as DNA, the CDR3 is TGCAGCGTTGAACGGGGACAGAACACTGAAGCTTTCTTT. V usage is TRBV29-1 and J usage is TRBJ1-1; possibly TRBD1 for D (6 bases). This CDR3 region has 13 residues. Between the trimmed V and J ends, which lost 2 bases and 1 base, there was a span of 8 bases. Germline CDR1 reads SQVTM; CDR2 reads ANQGSEA.

The CDR3 spells CASSLFRQGVENTEAFF. The CDR3 DNA reads TGCGCCAGCAGCTTGTTTCGGCAGGGGGTGGAAAACACTGAAGCTTTCTTT. The rearrangement links TRBV5-1 to TRBJ1-1; 7 positions agree with TRBD1. Germline V gene sequence: CDR1 SGHRS, CDR2 YFSETQ. The CDR3 is 17 residues long. Trimming cost V 1 base and J 2 bases; bases outside gene matches: 11.

The V and J genes are TRBV5-1 and TRBJ2-5, with TRBD2 identical over 9 bases. This CDR3 has 16 amino acids. Losses at the gene ends were 2 bases for V and 5 bases for J; bases not matched to a gene: 10. The germline gives CDR1 SGHRS, CDR2 YFSETQ. The CDR3 sequence: CASSLSGSGGGETQYF. In nucleotides, the CDR3 is TGCGCCAGCAGCTTAAGCGGTAGCGGGGGTGGTGAGACCCAGTACTTC.

The J gene is TRBJ1-3, the V gene TRBV18; D unclear. V lost 4 bases and J lost 4, with 11 bases in between. Germline-derived CDR1 and CDR2 are KGHSH and LQKENI. CDR3 length: 14 amino acids. In DNA, the CDR3 is TGTGCCAGCTCACTAACGATTGACGGAAACACCATATATTTT. Protein sequence: CASSLTIDGNTIYF.

J is TRBJ1-2 and V is TRBV18, with 9 positions matching TRBD1. Germline V gives CDR1 KGHSH, CDR2 LQKENI. After removal of 3 bases from V and 6 bases from J, the junction contained 5 bases not matched to a gene. The CDR3 loop spans 14 amino acids. The CDR3 is CASSPSGQGNGYTF. DNA of the CDR3: TGTGCCAGCTCACCTTCGGGACAGGGAAATGGCTACACCTTC.

The chain recombines TRBV28 with TRBJ2-3, with 7 bases lining up with TRBD1. CDR3 length: 15 residues. Per the germline V gene, CDR1 is MDHEN and CDR2 is SYDVKM. V shed 0 bases and J 6 bases; nucleotides not matched to a gene: 6. The CDR3 DNA is TGTGCCAGCAGTTTATGGGACAGGCTCTCCGATACGCAGTATTTT. Translating it yields CASSLWDRLSDTQYF.

V usage is TRBV5-4 and J usage is TRBJ2-4; 8 bases are a match to TRBD1. CDR3 length: 16 amino acids. V trimming: 2 bases; J trimming: 5 bases; junction bases outside the gene matches: 9. Per the germline V gene, CDR1 is SGHNT and CDR2 is YYREEE (reference sequence). CDR3: CASSLGTGPRQNIQYF. The DNA of the CDR3 is TGTGCCAGCAGCTTAGGGACAGGCCCTCGCCAAAACATTCAGTACTTC.

The V gene is TRBV4-1, the J gene TRBJ2-4, with D possibly being TRBD2 (6 bases). The germline V and J ends were trimmed by 1 base and 2 bases, with 24 bases remaining between them. The CDR3 extends over 20 amino acids. CDR1 MGHRA and CDR2 YSYEKL come from the germline V gene. The CDR3 loop reads CASSQARTGEPERTKNIQYF. In DNA, the CDR3 is TGCGCCAGCAGCCAAGCCAGGACGGGAGAGCCCGAGCGTACCAAAAACATTCAGTACTTC.

The genes are TRBV18 and TRBJ1-1, with a possible D match to TRBD1 (6 bases). The CDR3 loop spans 15 amino acids. Trimming stripped 4 bases from V and 1 base from J, with 13 bases between. Germline CDR1 reads KGHSH; CDR2 reads LQKENI. DNA for the CDR3: TGTGCCAGCTCACTTTGGACAGATCAGAACACTGAAGCTTTCTTT. It encodes CASSLWTDQNTEAFF. The full variable domain, with the rest looked up from reference TRBV18 and TRBJ1-1, is NAGVMQNPRHLVRRRGQEARLRCSPMKGHSHVYWYRQLPEEGLKFMVYLQKENIIDESGMPKERFSAEFPKEGPSILRIQQVVRGDSAAYFCASSLWTDQNTEAFFGQGTRLTVV.